This entry concerns a single T cell receptor beta chain. These data originate in a study of blood T cell repertoires in COVID-19. Study information: Sites in the United States, Italy and Spain provided acute and convalescent COVID-19 samples. Sources were T cells, B-cell-depleted T cells, or PBMCs; the material itself was cDNA or gDNA.

Deletions cut 4 bases from V and 4 bases from J, with 25 bases between. Looked up from germline, CDR1 is SEHNR and CDR2 is FQNEAQ (reference sequence). This CDR3 is 19 amino acids long. Here immunoSEQ multiplex PCR was the method, and the copy in TCRdb shows in-frame clones only, minus some. Counted here are 200,000 or so clones, roughly 79% occurring once; the ten biggest clones make up roughly 17%. Material: peripheral blood. This sequence originates from a man aged 55 to 69 with active or convalescent COVID-19. This chain uses TRBV7-9 with TRBJ1-4; a possible D gene is TRBD1 (5 bases). The CDR3 region has the DNA TGTGCCAGCAGCTCGCTTAGGAGGATAGTCGGGGGAGATAATGAAAAACTGTTTTTT. As protein: CASSSLRRIVGGDNEKLFF.